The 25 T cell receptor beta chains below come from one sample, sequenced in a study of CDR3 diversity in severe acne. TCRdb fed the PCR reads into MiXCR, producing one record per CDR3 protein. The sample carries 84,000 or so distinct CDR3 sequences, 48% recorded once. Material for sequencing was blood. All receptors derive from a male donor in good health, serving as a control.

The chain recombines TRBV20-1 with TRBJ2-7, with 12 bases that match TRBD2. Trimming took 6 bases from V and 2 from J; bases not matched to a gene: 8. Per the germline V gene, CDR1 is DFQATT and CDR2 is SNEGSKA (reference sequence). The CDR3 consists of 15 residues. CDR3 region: CSAGLAGSQTYEQYF. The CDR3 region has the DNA TGCAGTGCAGGACTAGCGGGAAGTCAGACCTACGAGCAGTACTTC.

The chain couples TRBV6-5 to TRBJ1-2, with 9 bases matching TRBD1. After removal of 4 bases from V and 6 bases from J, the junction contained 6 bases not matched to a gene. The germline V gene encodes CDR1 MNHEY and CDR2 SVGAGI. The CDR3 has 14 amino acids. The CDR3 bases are TGTGCCAGCAGTTCGGGACAGGGCCTTCATGGCTACACCTTC. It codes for CASSSGQGLHGYTF.

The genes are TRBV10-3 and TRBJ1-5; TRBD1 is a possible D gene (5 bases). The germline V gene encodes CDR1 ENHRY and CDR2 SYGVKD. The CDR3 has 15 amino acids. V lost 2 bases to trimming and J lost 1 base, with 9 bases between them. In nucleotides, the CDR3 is TGTGCCATCAGTGAGACGGGACCGAGCAATCAGCCCCAGCATTTT. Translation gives CAISETGPSNQPQHF.

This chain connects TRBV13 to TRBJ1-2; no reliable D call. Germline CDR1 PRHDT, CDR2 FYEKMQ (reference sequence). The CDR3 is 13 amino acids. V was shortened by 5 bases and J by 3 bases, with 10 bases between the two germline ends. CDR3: CASSPDGDYGYTF. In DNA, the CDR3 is TGTGCCAGCAGCCCCGACGGAGACTATGGCTACACCTTC.

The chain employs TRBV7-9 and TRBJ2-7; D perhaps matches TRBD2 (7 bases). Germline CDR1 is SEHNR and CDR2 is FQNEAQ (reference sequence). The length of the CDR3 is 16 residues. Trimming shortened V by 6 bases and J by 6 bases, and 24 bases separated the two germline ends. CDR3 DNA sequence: TGTGCCAGCAGTTCGCAAGTCGGGACACCGGGGGGCGAGCAGTACTTC. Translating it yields CASSSQVGTPGGEQYF.

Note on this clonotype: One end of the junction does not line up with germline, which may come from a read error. In nucleotides, the CDR3 is TGCGCCAGCAGCTTGGGGGAGGGGACTTCTCTGAACACTGAAGCTTTCTTT. As protein: CASSLGEGTSLNTEAFF. The chain joins TRBV5-8 to TRBJ1-1; D perhaps matches TRBD1 (5 bases). CDR1 and CDR2 from the germline V gene are SGHTS and YDEGEE. The length of the CDR3 is 17 residues.

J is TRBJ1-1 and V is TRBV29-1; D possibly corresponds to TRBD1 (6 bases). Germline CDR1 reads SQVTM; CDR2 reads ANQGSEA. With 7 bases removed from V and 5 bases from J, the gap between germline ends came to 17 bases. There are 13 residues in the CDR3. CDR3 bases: TGCAGCGCCTACGGACCAGGGGTGACTGAAGCTTTCTTT. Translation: CSAYGPGVTEAFF.

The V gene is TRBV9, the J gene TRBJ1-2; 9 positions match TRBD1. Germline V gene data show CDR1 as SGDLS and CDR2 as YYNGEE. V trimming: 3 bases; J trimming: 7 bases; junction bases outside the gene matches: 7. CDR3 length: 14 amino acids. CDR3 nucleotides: TGTGCCAGCAGCGCCACTATGGGACAGGGTGGCTACACCTTC. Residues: CASSATMGQGGYTF.

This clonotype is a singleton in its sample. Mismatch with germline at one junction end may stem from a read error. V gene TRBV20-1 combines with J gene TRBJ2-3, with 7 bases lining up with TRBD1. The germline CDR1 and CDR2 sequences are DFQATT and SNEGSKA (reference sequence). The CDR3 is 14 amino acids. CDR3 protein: CSAKDPGGGDAQYF. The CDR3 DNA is TGCAGTGCTAAAGACCCAGGGGGTGGAGATGCGCAGTACTTT.

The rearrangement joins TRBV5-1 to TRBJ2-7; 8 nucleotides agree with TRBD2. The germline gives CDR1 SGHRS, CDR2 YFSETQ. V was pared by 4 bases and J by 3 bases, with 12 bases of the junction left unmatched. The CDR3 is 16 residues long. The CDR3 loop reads CASSPWQSGRNYEQYF. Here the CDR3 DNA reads TGCGCCAGCAGCCCTTGGCAAAGCGGGAGAAACTACGAGCAGTACTTC.

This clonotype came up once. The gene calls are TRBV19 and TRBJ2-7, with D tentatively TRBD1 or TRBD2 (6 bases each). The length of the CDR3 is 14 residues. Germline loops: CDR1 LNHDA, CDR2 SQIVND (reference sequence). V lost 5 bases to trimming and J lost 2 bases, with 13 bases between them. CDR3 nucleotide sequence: TGTGCCAGTAGTGGAGTAGGGGGGACCTACGAGCAGTACTTC. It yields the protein CASSGVGGTYEQYF.

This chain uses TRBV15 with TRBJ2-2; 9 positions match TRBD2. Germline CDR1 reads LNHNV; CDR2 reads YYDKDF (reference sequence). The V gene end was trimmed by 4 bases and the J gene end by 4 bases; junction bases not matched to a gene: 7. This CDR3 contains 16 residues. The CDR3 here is CATSNGLALSTGELFF. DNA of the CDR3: TGTGCCACCAGCAACGGACTAGCGCTTAGCACCGGGGAGCTGTTTTTT.

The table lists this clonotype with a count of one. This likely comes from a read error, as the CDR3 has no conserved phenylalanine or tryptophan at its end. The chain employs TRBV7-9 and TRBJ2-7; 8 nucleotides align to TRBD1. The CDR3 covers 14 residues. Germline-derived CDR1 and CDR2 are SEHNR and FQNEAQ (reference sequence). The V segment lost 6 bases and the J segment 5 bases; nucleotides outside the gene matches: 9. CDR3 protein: CASRPSDRADEQYL. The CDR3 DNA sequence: TGTGCCAGCAGACCCTCGGACAGGGCGGACGAGCAGTACCTC.

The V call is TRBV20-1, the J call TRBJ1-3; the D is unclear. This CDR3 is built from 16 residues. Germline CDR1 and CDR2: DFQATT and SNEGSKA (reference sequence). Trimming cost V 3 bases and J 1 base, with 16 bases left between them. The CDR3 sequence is CSASPRALGSGNTIYF. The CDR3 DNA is TGCAGTGCTAGTCCCAGAGCCCTAGGATCTGGAAACACCATATATTTT.

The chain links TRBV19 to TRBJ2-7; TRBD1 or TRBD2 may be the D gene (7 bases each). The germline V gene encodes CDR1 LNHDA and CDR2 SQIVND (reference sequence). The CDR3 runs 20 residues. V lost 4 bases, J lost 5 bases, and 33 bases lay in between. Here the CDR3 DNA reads TGTGCCAGTAGTACAACCACCGGGACAGAACCACTAGCGACAGGGCACGAGCAGTACTTC. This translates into CASSTTTGTEPLATGHEQYF.

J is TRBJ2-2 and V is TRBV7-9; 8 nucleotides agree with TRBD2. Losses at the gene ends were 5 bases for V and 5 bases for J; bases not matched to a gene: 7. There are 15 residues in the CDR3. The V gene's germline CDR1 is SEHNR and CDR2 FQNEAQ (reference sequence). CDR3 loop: CASSREGLGTGELFF. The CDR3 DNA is TGTGCCAGCAGCCGGGAGGGCCTAGGAACCGGGGAGCTGTTTTTT. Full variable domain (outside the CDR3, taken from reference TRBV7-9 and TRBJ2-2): DTGVSQNPRHKITKRGQNVTFRCDPISEHNRLYWYRQTLGQGPEFLTYFQNEAQLEKSRLLSDRFSAERPKGSFSTLEIQRTEQGDSAMYLCASSREGLGTGELFFGEGSRLTVL.

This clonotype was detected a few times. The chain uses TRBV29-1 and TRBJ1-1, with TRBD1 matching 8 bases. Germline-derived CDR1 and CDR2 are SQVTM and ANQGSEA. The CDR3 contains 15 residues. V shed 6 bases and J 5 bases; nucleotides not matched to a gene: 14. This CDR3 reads CSVSTVGQGGTEAFF. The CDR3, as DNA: TGCAGCGTAAGCACTGTAGGACAGGGTGGGACTGAAGCTTTCTTT.

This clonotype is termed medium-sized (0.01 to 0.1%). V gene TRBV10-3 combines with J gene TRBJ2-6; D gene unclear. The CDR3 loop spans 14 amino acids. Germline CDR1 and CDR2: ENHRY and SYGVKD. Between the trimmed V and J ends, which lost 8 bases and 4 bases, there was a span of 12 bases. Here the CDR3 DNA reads TGTGCCATCCAAACTCCCTCCGGGGCCAACGTCCTGACTTTC. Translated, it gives CAIQTPSGANVLTF.

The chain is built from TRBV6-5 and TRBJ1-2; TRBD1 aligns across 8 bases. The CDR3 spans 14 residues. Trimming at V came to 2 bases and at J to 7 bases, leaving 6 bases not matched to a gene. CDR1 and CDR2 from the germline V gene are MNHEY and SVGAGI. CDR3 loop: CASSYGQGASGYTF. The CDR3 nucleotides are TGTGCCAGCAGTTACGGGCAGGGGGCTAGTGGCTACACCTTC.

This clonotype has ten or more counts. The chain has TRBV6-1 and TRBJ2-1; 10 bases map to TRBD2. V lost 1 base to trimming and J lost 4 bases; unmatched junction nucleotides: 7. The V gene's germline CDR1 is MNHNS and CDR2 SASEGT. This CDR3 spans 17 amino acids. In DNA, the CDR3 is TGTGCCAGCAGTGAAGAAGCTAGCGGGGGACTATACAATGAGCAGTTCTTC. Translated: CASSEEASGGLYNEQFF.

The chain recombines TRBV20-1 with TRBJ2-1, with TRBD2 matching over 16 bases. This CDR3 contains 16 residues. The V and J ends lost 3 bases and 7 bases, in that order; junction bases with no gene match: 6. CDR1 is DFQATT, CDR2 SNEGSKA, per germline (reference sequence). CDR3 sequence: CSARGLAGGLLNEQFF. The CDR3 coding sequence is TGCAGTGCTAGGGGACTAGCGGGAGGGCTTTTGAATGAGCAGTTCTTC.

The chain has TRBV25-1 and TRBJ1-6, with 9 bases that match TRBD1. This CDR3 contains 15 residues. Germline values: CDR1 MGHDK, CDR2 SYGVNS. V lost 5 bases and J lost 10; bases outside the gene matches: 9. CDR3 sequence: CASSSPTGGFSPLHF. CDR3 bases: TGTGCCAGCAGTAGTCCGACAGGGGGTTTCTCACCCCTCCACTTT.

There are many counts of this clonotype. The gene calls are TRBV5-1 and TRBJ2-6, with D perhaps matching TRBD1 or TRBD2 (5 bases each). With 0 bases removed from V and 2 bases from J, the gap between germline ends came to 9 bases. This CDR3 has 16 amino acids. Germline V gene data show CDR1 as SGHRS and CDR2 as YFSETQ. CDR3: CASSLGQGAGANVLTF. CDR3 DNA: TGCGCCAGCAGCTTGGGGCAGGGAGCTGGGGCCAACGTCCTGACTTTC.

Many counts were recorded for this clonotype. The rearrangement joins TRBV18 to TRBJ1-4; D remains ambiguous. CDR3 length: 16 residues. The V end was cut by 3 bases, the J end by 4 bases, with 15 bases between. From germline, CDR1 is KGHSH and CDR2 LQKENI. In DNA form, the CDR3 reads TGTGCCAGCTCACCTCGGCTCGGAGGAAATAATGAAAAACTGTTTTTT. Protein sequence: CASSPRLGGNNEKLFF.

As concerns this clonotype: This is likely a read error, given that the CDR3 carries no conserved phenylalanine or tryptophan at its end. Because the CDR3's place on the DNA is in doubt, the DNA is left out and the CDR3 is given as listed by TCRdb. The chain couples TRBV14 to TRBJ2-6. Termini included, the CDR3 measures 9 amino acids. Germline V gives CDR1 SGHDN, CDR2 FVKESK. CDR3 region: CASSPNDFR.